The clone carrying this T cell receptor beta chain is medium-sized by share. Live CD3+CD8+TCRalphabeta+ cells were sorted into four subsets by PD-1 and/or TIGIT. This sample was taken from a study of circulating CD8 cells and anti-PD-1 response in melanoma. Germline V lookup: CDR1 DFQATT, CDR2 SNEGSKA (reference sequence). Trimming took 0 bases from V and 5 from J, leaving 13 bases between them. This CDR3 is 15 amino acids long. Using roughly 14 ng of total RNA, TCR libraries were made with the QIAseq Immune Repertoire TCR panel. TCRdb called the reads again in MiXCR, with one record for every CDR3 protein. The sample lists 1,500 to 2,000 distinct CDR3 sequences, more than 7.5% seen once, with about 4.9% in the top ten.

This clonotype was obtained from a human donor with melanoma. This chain links TRBV20-1 with TRBJ1-4; TRBD1 might be the D (5 bases). The sample in question was CD8+ T cells from PBMCs, obtained at baseline or after one month of anti-PD-1 therapy (not recorded which). The CDR3 is CSARDLRGPNEKLFF. CDR3 bases: TGCAGTGCTAGAGACTTGAGGGGCCCGAATGAAAAACTGTTTTTT.